This T cell receptor (beta chain) was observed in a study of blood T cell repertoires in COVID-19. In the original processing: By means of reference gene primer amplification, nucleated cell counts were estimated. Sequenced by immunoSEQ multiplex PCR; TCRdb stores in-frame clones only, minus some. From that table come the V and J calls and clone size; the DNA was used to work out D and trimming. The data contain 250,000 to 300,000 clones, about 81% of them seen just once; the ten biggest clones take up about 4%. Germline loops: CDR1 MNHEY, CDR2 SMNVEV (reference sequence). This CDR3 is 15 amino acids long. V lost 6 bases to trimming and J lost 4 bases; unmatched junction nucleotides: 5.

This clonotype was obtained from a man aged 30-40 years with acute COVID-19. The rearrangement links TRBV27 to TRBJ1-5; 11 bases are shared with TRBD1. Sequencing was carried out using PBMCs or T cells enriched from blood (not recorded which). Here the CDR3 reads CASRRTGGRNQPQHF. The CDR3 region has the DNA TGTGCCAGCAGACGGACAGGGGGCAGGAATCAGCCCCAGCATTTT.